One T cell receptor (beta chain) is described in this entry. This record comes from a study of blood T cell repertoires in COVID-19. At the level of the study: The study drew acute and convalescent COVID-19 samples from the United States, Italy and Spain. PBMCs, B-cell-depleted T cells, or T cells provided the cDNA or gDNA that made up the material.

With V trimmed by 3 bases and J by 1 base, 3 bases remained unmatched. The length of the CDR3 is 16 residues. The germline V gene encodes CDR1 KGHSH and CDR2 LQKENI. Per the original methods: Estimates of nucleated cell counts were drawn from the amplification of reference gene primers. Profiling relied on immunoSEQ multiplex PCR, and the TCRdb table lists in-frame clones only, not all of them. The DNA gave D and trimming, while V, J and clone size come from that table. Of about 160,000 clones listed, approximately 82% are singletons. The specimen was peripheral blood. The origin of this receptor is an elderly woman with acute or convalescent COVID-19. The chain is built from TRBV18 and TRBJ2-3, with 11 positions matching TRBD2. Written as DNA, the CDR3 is TGTGCCAGCTCACCTTTGACTAGCGGGGGCACAGATACGCAGTATTTT. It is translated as CASSPLTSGGTDTQYF. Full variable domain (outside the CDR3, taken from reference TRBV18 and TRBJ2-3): NAGVMQNPRHLVRRRGQEARLRCSPMKGHSHVYWYRQLPEEGLKFMVYLQKENIIDESGMPKERFSAEFPKEGPSILRIQQVVRGDSAAYFCASSPLTSGGTDTQYFGPGTRLTVL.